This TCR beta chain was recovered during a study of beta chain features in type 1 diabetes. This clone was counted only a few times. Antigen specificity is unknown. Study-level points and caveats: A possible short-template PCR bias applies equally to patients and controls.

The entirety of the isolated RNA underwent reverse transcription, so expressed TCRB transcripts were sequenced. Measured with immunoSEQ multiplex PCR; TCRdb has only the in-frame clones, and not every one. The data show over 350,000 clones, with over 13% seen just once and about 0.018% held by the top ten. Sort purity for all populations was recorded as exceeding 98%. The CDR3 covers 14 residues. V lost 6 bases, J lost 5 bases, and 8 bases stayed unmatched. Germline values: CDR1 MDHEN, CDR2 SYDVKM. The sequence derives from a woman between 18 and 30 years old in good health. The chain is built from TRBV28 and TRBJ2-7; 9 bases are a match to TRBD1. Sequenced material: naive CD4+ T cells from blood. The CDR3 DNA reads TGTGCCAGCAGGGTCCGGGACAGGGTCCACGAGCAGTACTTC. Its translation: CASRVRDRVHEQYF.